This T cell receptor beta chain was identified during a study of blood T cell repertoires in COVID-19. Study background: The cDNA or gDNA used as material had been derived from T cells, B-cell-depleted T cells, or PBMCs.

Clinical history as reported by participants underpinned cohort assignment. Two negative PCRs, clearance, or symptom resolution were required of recovered Cohort 3 donors. The V end lost 11 bases, the J end lost 4 bases, and 6 bases lay between the germline ends. This CDR3 contains 10 residues. Germline V gives CDR1 SEHNR, CDR2 FQNEAQ (reference sequence). Per the original methods: Estimates of nucleated cell counts were drawn from the amplification of reference gene primers. The table came from immunoSEQ multiplex PCR; TCRdb's copy has only in-frame clones and leaves some out. V and J calls and clone size follow that table, whereas D and trimming were derived from the DNA. Among roughly 330,000 clones listed, about 90% were seen once.

The sequence came from a woman aged 25 to 39 who had recovered from COVID-19. V gene TRBV7-9 combines with J gene TRBJ1-3, with D maybe TRBD1 (5 bases). Material: PBMCs or T cells enriched from blood (not recorded which). CDR3 in amino acids: CAGGGNTIYF. The CDR3 DNA reads as TGTGCCGGGGGGGGAAACACCATATATTTT.